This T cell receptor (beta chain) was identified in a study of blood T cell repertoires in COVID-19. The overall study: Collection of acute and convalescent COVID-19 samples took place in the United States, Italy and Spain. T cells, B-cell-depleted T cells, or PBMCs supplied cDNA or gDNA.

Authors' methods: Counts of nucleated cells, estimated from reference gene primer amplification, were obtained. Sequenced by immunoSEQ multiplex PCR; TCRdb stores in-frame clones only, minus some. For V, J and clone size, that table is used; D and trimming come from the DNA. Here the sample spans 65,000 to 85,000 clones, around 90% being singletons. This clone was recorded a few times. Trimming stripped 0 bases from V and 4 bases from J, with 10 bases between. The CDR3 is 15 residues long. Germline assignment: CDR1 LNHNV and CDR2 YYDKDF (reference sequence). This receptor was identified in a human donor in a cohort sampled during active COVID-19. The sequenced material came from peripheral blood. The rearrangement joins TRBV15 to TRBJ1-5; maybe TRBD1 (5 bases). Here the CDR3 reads CATSRDPGPNQPQHF. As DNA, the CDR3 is TGTGCCACCAGCAGAGACCCAGGGCCTAATCAGCCCCAGCATTTT.